This TCR beta chain was found in a study of tumor-infiltrating lymphocytes in localized non-small cell lung cancer. Study context: Some samples were collected after neoadjuvant chemotherapy; smokers, never-smokers and several histologies were included.

Method: immunoSEQ multiplex PCR; TCRdb's copy keeps in-frame clones and lacks some. The table records more than 9,000 clones, nearly 65% of them present only once. Points on this clone: Its antigen is still unknown.

The CDR3 runs to 13 residues. From germline, CDR1 is GTSNPN and CDR2 SVGIG (reference sequence). V lost 4 bases and J lost 0, with 7 bases in between. Notes on the study in general: Not all patients were TCR sequenced, owing to tissue quantity.

The chain combines TRBV30 with TRBJ2-1; D unclear. The TCR originated in a human donor with non-small cell lung cancer. Sequencing input: lung tumor tissue. The CDR3 bases are TGTGCCTGGACCAGGAGCTCCTACAATGAGCAGTTCTTC. Translated, it gives CAWTRSSYNEQFF.